The text below deals with one T cell receptor beta chain. Healthy Caucasian individuals from Russia aged roughly 6 to 95 served as donors. Donors gave ten milliliters of peripheral blood apiece. The data stem from a study of blood T cells in healthy people across ages. Together with a sample-barcoded 5' primer, a J-beta primer mix was included in a second PCR lasting about 6 to 12 cycles. Template switching added a 12-random-nucleotide identifier to every cDNA molecule. Via MiXCR, TCRdb re-called the 5' RACE reads, giving one row per CDR3 protein. Here the sample spans approximately 940,000 distinct CDR3 sequences, 40% to 60% being singletons. The sequenced sample consisted of blood. The receptor was isolated from a man aged 25-40 years in good health.

The CDR3 here is CATSGLAYNEQFF. CDR3 DNA sequence: TGTGCCACCTCGGGACTAGCTTACAATGAGCAGTTCTTC. The V and J genes are TRBV24-1 and TRBJ2-1, with 9 bases fitting TRBD2. With 9 bases clipped from V and 4 bases from J, the junction kept 3 bases outside the gene matches. The CDR3 is 13 amino acids. The V gene's germline CDR1 is KGHDR and CDR2 SFDVKD.